The clone carrying this T cell receptor beta chain was observed many times. The antigen remains undetermined. Researchers took RNA transcripts and amplified the TCR beta CDR3 regions from them. HTBI primers were employed in a first-round RT-PCR of the TCR CDR3. One entry per CDR3 protein, called by TCRdb with MiXCR from the multiplex PCR reads. The sample holds hundreds of thousands of distinct CDR3 sequences, roughly 20% seen once. The sample comes from a study of T cells in Graves' hyperthyroidism and ophthalmopathy. Study-level points and caveats: The authors' 13 V-J model separated ophthalmopathy from stable hyperthyroidism.

Preceding any ophthalmopathy symptoms, the blood sample dates from first hyperthyroidism diagnosis. Looked up from germline, CDR1 is DFQATT and CDR2 is SNEGSKA (reference sequence). The CDR3 is made up of 18 amino acids. Trimming removed 1 base from V and 0 bases from J, with 22 bases in between. This sequence was found in a woman between 45 and 60 years old with Graves' hyperthyroidism that later progressed to Graves' ophthalmopathy. The rearrangement joins TRBV20-1 to TRBJ2-7; D could derive from TRBD1 or TRBD2 (5 bases each). Sequencing was carried out using blood. DNA of the CDR3: TGCAGTGCTAGAGGAACCGTCTCCGGGGCCCTGAGCTCCTACGAGCAGTACTTC. It translates to CSARGTVSGALSSYEQYF.